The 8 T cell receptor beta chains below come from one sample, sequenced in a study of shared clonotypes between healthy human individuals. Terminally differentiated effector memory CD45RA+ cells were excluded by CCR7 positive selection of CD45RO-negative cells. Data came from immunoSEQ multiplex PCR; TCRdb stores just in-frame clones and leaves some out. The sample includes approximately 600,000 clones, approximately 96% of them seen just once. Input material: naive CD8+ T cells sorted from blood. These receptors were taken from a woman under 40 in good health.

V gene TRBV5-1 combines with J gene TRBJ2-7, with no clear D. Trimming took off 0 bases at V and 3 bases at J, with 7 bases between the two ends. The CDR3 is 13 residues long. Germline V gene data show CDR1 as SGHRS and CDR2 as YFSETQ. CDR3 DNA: TGCGCCAGCAGCTTGGCGGGTATCTACGAGCAGTACTTC. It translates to CASSLAGIYEQYF. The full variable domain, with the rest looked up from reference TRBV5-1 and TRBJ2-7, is KAGVTQTPRYLIKTRGQQVTLSCSPISGHRSVSWYQQTPGQGLQFLFEYFSETQRNKGNFPGRFSGRQFSNSRSEMNVSTLELGDSALYLCASSLAGIYEQYFGPGTRLTVT.

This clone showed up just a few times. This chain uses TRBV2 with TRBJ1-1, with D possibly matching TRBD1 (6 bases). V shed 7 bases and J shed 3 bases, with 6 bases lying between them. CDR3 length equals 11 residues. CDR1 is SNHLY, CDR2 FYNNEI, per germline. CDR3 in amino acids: CASKGDTEAFF. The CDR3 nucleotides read TGTGCCAGCAAGGGGGACACTGAAGCTTTCTTT.

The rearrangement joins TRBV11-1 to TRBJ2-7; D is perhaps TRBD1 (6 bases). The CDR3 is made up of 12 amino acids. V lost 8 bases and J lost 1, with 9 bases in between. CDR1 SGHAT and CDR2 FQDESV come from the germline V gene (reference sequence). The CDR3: CASEGHSYEQYF. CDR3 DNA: TGTGCCAGCGAGGGACATTCCTACGAGCAGTACTTC.

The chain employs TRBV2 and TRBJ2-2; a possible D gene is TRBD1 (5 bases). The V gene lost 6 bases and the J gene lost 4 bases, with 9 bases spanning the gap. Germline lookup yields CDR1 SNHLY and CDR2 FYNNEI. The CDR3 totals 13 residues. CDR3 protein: CASRTAGTGELFF. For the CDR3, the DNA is TGTGCCAGCAGGACAGCCGGCACCGGGGAGCTGTTTTTT.

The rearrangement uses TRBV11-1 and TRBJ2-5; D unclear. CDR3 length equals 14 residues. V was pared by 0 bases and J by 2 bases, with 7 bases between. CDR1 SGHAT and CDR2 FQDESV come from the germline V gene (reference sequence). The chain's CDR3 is CASSLAGDQETQYF. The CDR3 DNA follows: TGTGCCAGCAGCTTAGCCGGCGATCAAGAGACCCAGTACTTC. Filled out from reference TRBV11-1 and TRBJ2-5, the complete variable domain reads EAEVAQSPRYKITEKSQAVAFWCDPISGHATLYWYRQILGQGPELLVQFQDESVVDDSQLPKDRFSAERLKGVDSTLKIQPAELGDSAMYLCASSLAGDQETQYFGPGTRLLVL.

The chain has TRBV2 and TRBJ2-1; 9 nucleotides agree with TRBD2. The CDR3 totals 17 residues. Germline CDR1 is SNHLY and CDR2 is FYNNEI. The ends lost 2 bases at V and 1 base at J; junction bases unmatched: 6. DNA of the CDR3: TGTGCCAGCAGTGAACAGCCTAGCGGGACTTCCTACAATGAGCAGTTCTTC. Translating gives CASSEQPSGTSYNEQFF. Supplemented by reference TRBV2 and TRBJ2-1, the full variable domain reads EPEVTQTPSHQVTQMGQEVILRCVPISNHLYFYWYRQILGQKVEFLVSFYNNEISEKSEIFDDQFSVERPDGSNFTLKIRSTKLEDSAMYFCASSEQPSGTSYNEQFFGPGTRLTVL.

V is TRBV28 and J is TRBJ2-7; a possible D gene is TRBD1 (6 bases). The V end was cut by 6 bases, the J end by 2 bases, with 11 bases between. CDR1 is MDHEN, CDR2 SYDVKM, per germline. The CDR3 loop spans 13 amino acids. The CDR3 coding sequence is TGTGCCAGCAGAACAGGGTCCCCCTACGAGCAGTACTTC. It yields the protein CASRTGSPYEQYF.

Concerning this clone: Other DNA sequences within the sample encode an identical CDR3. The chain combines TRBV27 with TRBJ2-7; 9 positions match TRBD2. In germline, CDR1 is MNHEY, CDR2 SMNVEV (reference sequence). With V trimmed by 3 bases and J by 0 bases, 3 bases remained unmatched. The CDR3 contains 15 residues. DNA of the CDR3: TGTGCCAGCAGTTTTAGCGGGAGAAGCTCCTACGAGCAGTACTTC. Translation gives CASSFSGRSSYEQYF.